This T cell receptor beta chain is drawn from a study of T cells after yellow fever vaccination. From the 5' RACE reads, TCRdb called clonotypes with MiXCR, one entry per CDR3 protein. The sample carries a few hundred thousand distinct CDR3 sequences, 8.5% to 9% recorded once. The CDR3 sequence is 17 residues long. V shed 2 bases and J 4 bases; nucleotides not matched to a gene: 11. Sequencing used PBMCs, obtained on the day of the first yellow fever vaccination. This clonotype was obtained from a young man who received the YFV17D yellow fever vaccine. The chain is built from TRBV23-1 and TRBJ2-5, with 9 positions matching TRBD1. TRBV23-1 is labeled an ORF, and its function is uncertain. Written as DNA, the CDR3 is TGCGCCAGCAGTCAACCCGACAGGGGGGAGGCCCCAGAGACCCAGTACTTC. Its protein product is CASSQPDRGEAPETQYF.